The sequence of this TCR beta chain was determined in a study of T cell responses to AZD1222 COVID-19 vaccine. Second doses at about 4 or about 12 weeks were pooled. Using immunoSEQ multiplex PCR, the repertoire was profiled, and TCRdb retains in-frame clones only, with some absent. The sample lists roughly 140,000 clones; about 90% were seen once. This TCR came from an adult who received the AZD1222 COVID-19 vaccine. The sequences come from peripheral blood, collected 28 days after the second AZD1222 dose.

The DNA of the CDR3 is TGTGCCAGCAGCGACTACAGGGACTATGGCTACACCTTC. This codes for CASSDYRDYGYTF. V and J are TRBV25-1 and TRBJ1-2, with D maybe TRBD1 (6 bases). The CDR3 runs to 13 residues. V lost 6 bases to trimming and J lost 3 bases, with 11 bases between them. The V gene's germline CDR1 is MGHDK and CDR2 SYGVNS.